This T cell receptor (beta chain) was sequenced for a study of cytomegalovirus exposure and HLA in healthy donors. Donors counted as nominally healthy when sampled, yet unrecorded immune exposures were likely. V dropped 6 bases and J dropped 5 bases, with 13 bases sitting between them. The CDR3 runs to 13 residues. Germline CDR1 MNHEY, CDR2 SVGAGI. The PCR was carried out with 60 Vbeta primers and 13 Jbeta primers. Sequencing used immunoSEQ multiplex PCR; TCRdb keeps in-frame clones, though not all of them. The table includes 130,000 or so clones, about 76% detected once. This receptor was obtained from a man between 40 and 49 years old in good health and CMV-seropositive. This chain uses TRBV6-5 with TRBJ1-2; D not certain. The sample taken for sequencing was PBMCs. The CDR3 nucleotides are TGTGCCAGCAGCGCGGACGGGAATTATGGCTACACCTTC. Amino acid sequence: CASSADGNYGYTF.